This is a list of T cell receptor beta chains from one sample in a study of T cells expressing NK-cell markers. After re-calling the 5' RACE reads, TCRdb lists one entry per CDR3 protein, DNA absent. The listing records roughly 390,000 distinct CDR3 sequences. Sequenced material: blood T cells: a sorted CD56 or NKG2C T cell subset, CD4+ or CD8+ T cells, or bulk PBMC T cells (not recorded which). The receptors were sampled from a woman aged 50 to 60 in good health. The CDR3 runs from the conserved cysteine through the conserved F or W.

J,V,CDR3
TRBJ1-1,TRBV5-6,CASNPMGGGNTEAFF
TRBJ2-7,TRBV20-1,CSAQTGAPEQYF
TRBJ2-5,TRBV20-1,CSARDSDPSGETQYF
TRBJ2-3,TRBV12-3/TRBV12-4,CASLKDRGTDTQYF
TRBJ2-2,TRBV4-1,CASSQPTESGELFF
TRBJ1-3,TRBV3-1,CASTETLGGNTIYF
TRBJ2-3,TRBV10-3,CAITKSLGLAGASTDTQYF
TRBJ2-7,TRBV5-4,CASSSYRDRGREQYF
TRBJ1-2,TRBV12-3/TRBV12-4,CASSFGGTGKGYTF
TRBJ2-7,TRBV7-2,CASSLVVGSDEQYF